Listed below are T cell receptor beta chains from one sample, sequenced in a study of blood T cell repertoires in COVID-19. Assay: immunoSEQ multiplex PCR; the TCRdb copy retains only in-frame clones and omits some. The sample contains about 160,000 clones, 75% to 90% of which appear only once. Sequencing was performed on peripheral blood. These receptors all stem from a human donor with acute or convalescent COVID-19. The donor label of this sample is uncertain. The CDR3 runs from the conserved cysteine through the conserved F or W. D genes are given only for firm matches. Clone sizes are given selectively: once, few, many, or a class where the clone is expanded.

CDR3 DNA: TGTGCCAGCAGCCGCGGACTTTATGGCTACACCTTC
CDR3 protein: CASSRGLYGYTF
D gene: .
V gene: TRBV12-3/TRBV12-4
J gene: TRBJ1-2
clone size: .

CDR3 DNA: TGTGCCAGCAGCTCCCGACAGGGGAACACCGGGGAGCTGTTTTTT
CDR3 protein: CASSSRQGNTGELFF
D gene: TRBD1
V gene: TRBV5-6
J gene: TRBJ2-2
clone size: .

CDR3 DNA: TGTGCCAGCAGCTTAGGACAGCCCAGGGACTATGGCTACACCTTC
CDR3 protein: CASSLGQPRDYGYTF
D gene: .
V gene: TRBV7-9
J gene: TRBJ1-2
clone size: .

CDR3 DNA: TGTGCCACCAGTGACCCGAGGACAGGGATTAGCAATCAGCCCCAGCATTTT
CDR3 protein: CATSDPRTGISNQPQHF
D gene: TRBD1
V gene: TRBV24-1
J gene: TRBJ1-5
clone size: .

CDR3 DNA: TGTGCCAGCAGCCCTTCAGGCGGAGGGGGGGCATCTTCCACAGATACGCAGTATTTT
CDR3 protein: CASSPSGGGGASSTDTQYF
D gene: .
V gene: TRBV4-2
J gene: TRBJ2-3
clone size: .

CDR3 DNA: TGTGCCAGCAGCGTAGGTTCGGGGTACGTGTCGGCTAATGAAAAACTGTTTTTT
CDR3 protein: CASSVGSGYVSANEKLFF
D gene: .
V gene: TRBV9
J gene: TRBJ1-4
clone size: .

CDR3 DNA: TGTGCCATCTCAGTTTCAGGGGACTACAATGAGCAGTTCTTC
CDR3 protein: CAISVSGDYNEQFF
D gene: .
V gene: TRBV28
J gene: TRBJ2-1
clone size: .

CDR3 DNA: TGTGCCAGCAGCTTAGGCGGGACAGGGCTGGTCGAGCAGTACTTC
CDR3 protein: CASSLGGTGLVEQYF
D gene: TRBD1
V gene: TRBV11-2
J gene: TRBJ2-7
clone size: .

CDR3 DNA: TGTGCCACCGGGGACAGTACCTATGGCTACACCTTC
CDR3 protein: CATGDSTYGYTF
D gene: TRBD1
V gene: TRBV15
J gene: TRBJ1-2
clone size: few

CDR3 DNA: TGTGCCACCAGCACGGACAGCTCCTCGGAAGCTTTCTTT
CDR3 protein: CATSTDSSSEAFF
D gene: .
V gene: TRBV15
J gene: TRBJ1-1
clone size: .